The 17 T cell receptor beta chains in this list originate from one sample, sequenced in a study of shared clonotypes between healthy human individuals. TCRdb keeps only in-frame clones here, not all; method: immunoSEQ multiplex PCR. The data show 1,100,000 or so clones, roughly 74% seen once. The specimen was memory CD4+ T cells from PBMCs. The subset: CD45RA-negative fraction. All receptors come from a man in his late teens or twenties in good health. Some clones in this sample may be carry-over from other donors' samples.

The chain is built from TRBV7-8 and TRBJ1-2; no clear D. The CDR3 consists of 14 residues. The V and J ends lost 5 bases and 0 bases respectively, with 10 bases between them. The V gene's germline CDR1 is SGHVS and CDR2 FQNEAQ. Here the CDR3 DNA reads TGTGCCAGCAGCCGAGTAGGCACTAACTATGGCTACACCTTC. Its protein product is CASSRVGTNYGYTF.

This chain links TRBV15 with TRBJ1-3; the match to TRBD1 covers 7 bases. CDR3 length: 15 residues. Germline values: CDR1 LNHNV, CDR2 YYDKDF (reference sequence). V lost 4 bases, J lost 0 bases, and 3 bases stayed unmatched. The CDR3 region is CATSIWDSSGNTIYF. The CDR3 DNA reads as TGTGCCACCAGCATCTGGGACAGCTCTGGAAACACCATATATTTT.

The chain carries TRBV6-1 and TRBJ2-7; TRBD2 matches 13 bases. The CDR3 is 14 residues long. The V and J ends lost 6 bases and 4 bases, in that order; junction bases with no gene match: 3. The V gene's germline CDR1 is MNHNS and CDR2 SASEGT. The CDR3 sequence is CASRETSGGYEQYF. In DNA form, the CDR3 reads TGTGCCAGCAGGGAGACTAGCGGGGGGTACGAGCAGTACTTC.

This chain links TRBV28 with TRBJ2-7; D is ambiguous. V was cut by 6 bases and J by 0 bases, with 15 bases left in between. Germline-derived CDR1 and CDR2 are MDHEN and SYDVKM. The CDR3 spans 15 residues. The CDR3 nucleotides are TGTGCCAGCAGGTCCTCGACTTTAAGCTCCTACGAGCAGTACTTC. Amino acid sequence: CASRSSTLSSYEQYF.

The J gene is TRBJ2-1, the V gene TRBV9; D remains ambiguous. Germline V gives CDR1 SGDLS, CDR2 YYNGEE. Trimming took off 1 base at V and 2 bases at J, with 13 bases between the two ends. The CDR3 totals 16 residues. This chain's CDR3 is CASSVFGRSTYNEQFF. The CDR3 bases are TGTGCCAGCAGCGTATTCGGACGGTCAACCTACAATGAGCAGTTCTTC.

The chain couples TRBV10-3 to TRBJ2-3; D not certain. This CDR3 region has 11 residues. Germline V lookup: CDR1 ENHRY, CDR2 SYGVKD. Trimming removed 10 bases from V and 7 bases from J, with 12 bases in between. DNA of the CDR3: TGTGCCACGACGGCAGATTATACGCAGTATTTT. Translated: CATTADYTQYF.

This chain links TRBV5-6 with TRBJ2-1; D might be TRBD1 (6 bases). V lost 2 bases and J lost 9, with 15 bases in between. CDR3 length: 14 amino acids. CDR1 and CDR2 from the germline V gene are SGHDT and YYEEEE. The CDR3 region has the DNA TGTGCCAGCAGCTTTGGTGTCAGGGGTGGTGAGCAGTTCTTC. Protein sequence: CASSFGVRGGEQFF.

CDR3 coding DNA: TGCAGCGTTGCCAGCGGGAATACCGGAGAGCAGTACTTC. Protein product: CSVASGNTGEQYF. The chain couples TRBV29-1 to TRBJ2-7; 7 bases agree with TRBD2. Germline assignment: CDR1 SQVTM and CDR2 ANQGSEA. CDR3 length: 13 amino acids. The V gene end was trimmed by 4 bases and the J gene end by 7 bases; junction bases not matched to a gene: 10.

The chain recombines TRBV18 with TRBJ2-2; 10 nucleotides line up with TRBD2. V gave up 3 bases and J gave up 5 bases; unmatched junction bases: 6. The CDR3 loop spans 16 amino acids. Germline lookup yields CDR1 KGHSH and CDR2 LQKENI. CDR3 protein: CASSPVPGLATGELFF. CDR3 sequence (DNA): TGTGCCAGCTCACCTGTTCCGGGACTAGCGACCGGGGAGCTGTTTTTT.

The CDR3 region is CASSEAHEGYGYTF. CDR3 bases: TGTGCCAGCAGTGAAGCACATGAGGGCTATGGCTACACCTTC. This chain joins TRBV6-1 and TRBJ1-2; no reliable D call. V was cut by 0 bases and J by 4 bases, with 9 bases left in between. Germline V gene data show CDR1 as MNHNS and CDR2 as SASEGT. The CDR3 sequence is 14 residues long.

This chain uses TRBV5-4 with TRBJ2-7; TRBD1 aligns across 8 bases. The CDR3 loop spans 14 amino acids. Germline V gene data show CDR1 as SGHNT and CDR2 as YYREEE (reference sequence). Trimming took 3 bases from V and 6 from J; bases not matched to a gene: 8. The CDR3 bases are TGTGCCAGCAGCTCACCGGACAGGGATGTCGAGCAGTACTTC. The encoded protein is CASSSPDRDVEQYF. Combining the CDR3 with reference TRBV5-4 and TRBJ2-7 gives the whole variable domain ETGVTQSPTHLIKTRGQQVTLRCSSQSGHNTVSWYQQALGQGPQFIFQYYREEENGRGNFPPRFSGLQFPNYSSELNVNALELDDSALYLCASSSPDRDVEQYFGPGTRLTVT.

The chain is built from TRBV7-3 and TRBJ2-4, with 8 bases identical to TRBD1. There are 17 residues in the CDR3. CDR1 and CDR2 (germline): SGHTA, FQGTGA. The V segment lost 5 bases and the J segment 5 bases; nucleotides outside the gene matches: 14. In nucleotides, the CDR3 is TGTGCCAGCAGCCTATTCGGGGGCGGGACAGGCCAAAACATTCAGTACTTC. This codes for CASSLFGGGTGQNIQYF. The full variable domain, in which reference TRBV7-3 and TRBJ2-4 provide the parts outside the CDR3, is GAGVSQTPSNKVTEKGKYVELRCDPISGHTALYWYRQSLGQGPEFLIYFQGTGAADDSGLPNDRFFAVRPEGSVSTLKIQRTERGDSAVYLCASSLFGGGTGQNIQYFGAGTRLSVL.

For this clone: A much larger clone is a single base away; this may be a read error. Other nucleotide sequences in the sample specify the same CDR3. The CDR3 here is CASSPGPNYGYTF. In DNA form, the CDR3 reads TGTGCCAGCAGCCCGGGACCTAACTATGGCTACACCTTC. The chain carries TRBV14 and TRBJ1-2; possible D gene TRBD1, 5 bases. Between the trimmed V and J ends, which lost 4 bases and 0 bases, there was a span of 6 bases. Germline CDR1 and CDR2: SGHDN and FVKESK. The CDR3 runs to 13 residues.

The J gene is TRBJ2-5, the V gene TRBV2; no clear D gene. The CDR3 consists of 13 residues. Germline V gene data show CDR1 as SNHLY and CDR2 as FYNNEI. Trimming stripped 1 base from V and 5 bases from J, with 8 bases between. The DNA of the CDR3 is TGTGCCAGCAGTGAAGAGGTTCGGGAGACCCAGTACTTC. The encoded protein is CASSEEVRETQYF.

This sequence joins TRBV7-9 and TRBJ2-2; D is perhaps TRBD2 (6 bases). Germline CDR1 and CDR2: SEHNR and FQNEAQ (reference sequence). This CDR3 has 14 residues. V was shortened by 4 bases and J by 7 bases, with 13 bases between the two germline ends. This chain's CDR3 is CASSSNSGVGELFF. For the CDR3, the DNA is TGTGCCAGCAGCTCAAATAGCGGAGTCGGGGAGCTGTTTTTT.

This chain uses TRBV7-3 with TRBJ2-3; 7 bases are shared with TRBD2. CDR3 length: 18 amino acids. The V gene's germline CDR1 is SGHTA and CDR2 FQGTGA. Trimming at V came to 2 bases and at J to 2 bases, leaving 13 bases not matched to a gene. CDR3 bases: TGTGCCAGCAGCTTAGGGGCTGGGTCTAGCGGTTCCACAGATACGCAGTATTTT. It yields the protein CASSLGAGSSGSTDTQYF.

The chain employs TRBV5-1 and TRBJ1-5; 10 nucleotides line up with TRBD1. V lost 5 bases, J lost 1 base, and 6 bases stayed unmatched. Germline CDR1 reads SGHRS; CDR2 reads YFSETQ. The CDR3 covers 16 residues. CDR3 DNA sequence: TGCGCCAGCAGGGAGGGGACAGGGGAAAGCAATCAGCCCCAGCATTTT. Translation: CASREGTGESNQPQHF.